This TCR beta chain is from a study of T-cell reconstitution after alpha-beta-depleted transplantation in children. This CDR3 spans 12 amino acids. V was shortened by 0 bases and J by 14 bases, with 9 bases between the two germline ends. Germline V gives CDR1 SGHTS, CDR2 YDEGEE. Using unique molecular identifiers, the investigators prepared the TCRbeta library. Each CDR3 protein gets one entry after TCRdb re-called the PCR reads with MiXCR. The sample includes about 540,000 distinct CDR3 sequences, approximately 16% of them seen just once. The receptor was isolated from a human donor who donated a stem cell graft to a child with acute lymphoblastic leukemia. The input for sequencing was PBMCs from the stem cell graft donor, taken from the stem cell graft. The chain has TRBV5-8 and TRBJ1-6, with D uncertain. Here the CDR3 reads CASSLAGVTLHF. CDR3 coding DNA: TGTGCCAGCAGCTTGGCAGGTGTTACCCTCCACTTT.